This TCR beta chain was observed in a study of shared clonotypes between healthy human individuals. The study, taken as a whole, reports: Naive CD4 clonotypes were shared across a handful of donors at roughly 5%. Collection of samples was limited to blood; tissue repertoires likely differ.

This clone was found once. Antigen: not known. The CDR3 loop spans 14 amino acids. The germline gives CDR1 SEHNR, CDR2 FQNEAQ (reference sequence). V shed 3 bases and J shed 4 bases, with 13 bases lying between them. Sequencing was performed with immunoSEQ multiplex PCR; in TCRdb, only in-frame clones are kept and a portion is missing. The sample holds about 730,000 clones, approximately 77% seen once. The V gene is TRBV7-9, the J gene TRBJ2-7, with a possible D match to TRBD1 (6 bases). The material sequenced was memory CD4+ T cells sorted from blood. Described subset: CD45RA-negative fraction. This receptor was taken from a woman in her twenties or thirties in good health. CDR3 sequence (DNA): TGTGCCAGCAGCTTGGCCTCACAGGGTTACGAGCAGTACTTC. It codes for CASSLASQGYEQYF.